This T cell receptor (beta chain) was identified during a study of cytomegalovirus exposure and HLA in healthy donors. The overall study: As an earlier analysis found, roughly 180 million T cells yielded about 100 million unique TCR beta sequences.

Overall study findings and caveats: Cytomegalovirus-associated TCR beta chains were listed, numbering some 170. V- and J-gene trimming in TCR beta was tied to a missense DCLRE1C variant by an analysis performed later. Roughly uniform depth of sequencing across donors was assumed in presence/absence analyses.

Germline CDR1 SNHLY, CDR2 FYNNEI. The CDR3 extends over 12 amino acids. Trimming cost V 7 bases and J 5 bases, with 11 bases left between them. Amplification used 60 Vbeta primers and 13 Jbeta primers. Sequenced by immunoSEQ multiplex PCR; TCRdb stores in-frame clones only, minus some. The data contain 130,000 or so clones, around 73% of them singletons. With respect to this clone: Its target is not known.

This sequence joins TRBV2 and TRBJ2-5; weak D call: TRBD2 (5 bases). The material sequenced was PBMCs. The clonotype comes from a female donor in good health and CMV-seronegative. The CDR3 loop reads CASTNKRETQYF. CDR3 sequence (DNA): TGTGCCAGCACTAATAAGCGGGAGACCCAGTACTTC.